The T cell receptor beta chain under discussion was sequenced for a study of blood T cells in healthy people across ages. Regarding the study as a whole: When one million T cells were used, diversity estimates were thought to be underestimates.

The use of a sample-barcoded 5' primer and a J-beta primer mix characterized a second PCR of roughly 6 to 11 cycles. TCRdb analysed the 5' RACE reads with MiXCR anew, one entry per CDR3 protein. The sample carries 2 million or so distinct CDR3 sequences, around half recorded once. Researchers report isolating at least 7 million PBMCs per sample. V was shortened by 4 bases and J by 7 bases, with 15 bases between the two germline ends. Germline V CDR1 and CDR2: SGHRS, YFSETQ. The CDR3 has 15 residues. A word on this clonotype: The antigen is not known.

The chain links TRBV5-1 to TRBJ1-6; perhaps TRBD1 as D (6 bases). Sequenced sample: blood. This receptor was identified in a woman aged 40 to 50 in good health. The CDR3 spells CASSRTEHENSPLHF. In DNA, the CDR3 is TGCGCCAGCAGCCGGACAGAGCACGAGAATTCACCCCTCCACTTT.